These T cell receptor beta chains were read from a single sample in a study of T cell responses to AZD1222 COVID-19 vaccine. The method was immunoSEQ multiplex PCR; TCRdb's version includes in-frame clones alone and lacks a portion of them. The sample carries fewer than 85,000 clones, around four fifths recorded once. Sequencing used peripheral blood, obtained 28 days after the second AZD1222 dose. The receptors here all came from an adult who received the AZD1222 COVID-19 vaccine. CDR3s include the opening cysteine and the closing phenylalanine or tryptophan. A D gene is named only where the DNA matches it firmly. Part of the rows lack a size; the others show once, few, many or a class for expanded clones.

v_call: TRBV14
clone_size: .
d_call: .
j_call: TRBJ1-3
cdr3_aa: CASSHNWASGNTIYF
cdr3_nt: TGTGCCAGCAGTCACAACTGGGCCTCTGGAAACACCATATATTTT

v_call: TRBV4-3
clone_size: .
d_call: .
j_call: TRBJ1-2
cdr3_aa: CASSQDPSTGGYTF
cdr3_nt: TGCGCCAGCAGCCAAGATCCCTCCACGGGGGGCTACACCTTC

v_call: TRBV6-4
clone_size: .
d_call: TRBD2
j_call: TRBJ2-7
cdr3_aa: CANRTSAGEQYF
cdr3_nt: TGTGCCAACAGGACTAGCGCGGGCGAGCAGTACTTC

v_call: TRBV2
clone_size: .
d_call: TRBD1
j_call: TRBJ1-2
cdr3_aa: CASSEWGGGGQGNDPGYTF
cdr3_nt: TGTGCCAGCAGTGAATGGGGAGGAGGGGGCCAGGGCAACGATCCCGGCTACACCTTC

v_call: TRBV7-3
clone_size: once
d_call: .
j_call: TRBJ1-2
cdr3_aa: CASSQQGSNYGYTF
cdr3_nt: TGTGCCAGCAGTCAACAGGGATCCAACTATGGCTACACCTTC

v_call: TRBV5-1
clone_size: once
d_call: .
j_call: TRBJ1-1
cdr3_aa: CASSLGAATEAFF
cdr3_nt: TGCGCCAGCAGCTTGGGGGCGGCCACTGAAGCTTTCTTT

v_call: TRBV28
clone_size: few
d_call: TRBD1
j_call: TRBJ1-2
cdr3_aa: CAGTDRGGGYTF
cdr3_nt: TGTGCCGGGACGGACAGGGGGGGTGGCTACACCTTC

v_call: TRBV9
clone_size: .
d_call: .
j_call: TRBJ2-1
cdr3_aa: CASSVGSGADEQFF
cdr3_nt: TGTGCCAGCAGCGTAGGTTCAGGGGCGGATGAGCAGTTCTTC

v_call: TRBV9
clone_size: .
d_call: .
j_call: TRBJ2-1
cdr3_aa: CASSVTDPDRGEQFF
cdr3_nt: TGTGCCAGCAGCGTAACGGACCCCGATCGGGGGGAGCAGTTCTTC

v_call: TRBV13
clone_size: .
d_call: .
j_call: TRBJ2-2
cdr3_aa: CASSFRMVTGELFF
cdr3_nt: TGTGCCAGCAGCTTCCGAATGGTAACCGGGGAGCTGTTTTTT

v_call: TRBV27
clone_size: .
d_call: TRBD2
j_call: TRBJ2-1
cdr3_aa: CARVLAVSYNEQFF
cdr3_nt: TGTGCCAGGGTCCTAGCGGTCTCCTACAATGAGCAGTTCTTC